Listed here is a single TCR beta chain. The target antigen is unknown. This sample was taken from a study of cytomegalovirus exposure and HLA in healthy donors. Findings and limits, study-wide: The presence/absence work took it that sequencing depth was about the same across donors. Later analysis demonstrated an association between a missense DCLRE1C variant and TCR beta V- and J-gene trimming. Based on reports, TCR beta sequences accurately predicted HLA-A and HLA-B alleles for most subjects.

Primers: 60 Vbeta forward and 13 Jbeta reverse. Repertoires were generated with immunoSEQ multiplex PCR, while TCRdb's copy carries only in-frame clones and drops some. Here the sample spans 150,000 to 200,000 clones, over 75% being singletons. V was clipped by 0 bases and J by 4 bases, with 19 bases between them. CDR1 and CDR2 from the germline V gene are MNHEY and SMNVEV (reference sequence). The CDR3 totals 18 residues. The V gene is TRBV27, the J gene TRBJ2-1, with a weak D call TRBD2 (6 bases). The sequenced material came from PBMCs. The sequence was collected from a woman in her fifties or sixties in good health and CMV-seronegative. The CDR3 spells CASSLSPPAGLFYNEQFF. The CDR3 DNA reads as TGTGCCAGCAGTTTATCTCCCCCAGCGGGCCTCTTTTACAATGAGCAGTTCTTC.